One and the same sample provided the 32 T cell receptor beta chains below, sequenced in a study of T cells in Graves' hyperthyroidism and ophthalmopathy. Amplified regions were TCR beta CDR3 sequences from RNA transcripts. Using the HTBI primer set, a first-round RT-PCR was run on the TCR CDR3. From the multiplex PCR reads, TCRdb called clonotypes with MiXCR, one entry per CDR3 protein. This table holds hundreds of thousands of distinct CDR3 sequences, roughly a fifth found once. The sample taken for sequencing was blood. These receptors originate from a man aged 50 to 60 with Graves' ophthalmopathy.

Only a few counts were recorded for this clonotype. The chain joins TRBV12-3 or TRBV12-4 to TRBJ1-1, with D possibly matching TRBD1 (5 bases). This CDR3 region has 14 residues. Trimming cost V 7 bases and J 5 bases, with 17 bases left between them. As DNA, the CDR3 is TGTGCCAGCACCCCGGGGGGGATTGGGACTGAAGCTTTCTTT. This sequence encodes CASTPGGIGTEAFF.

This rearrangement joins TRBV7-9 to TRBJ1-1; D not resolved. Germline-derived CDR1 and CDR2 are SEHNR and FQNEAQ (reference sequence). This CDR3 is built from 13 residues. V was trimmed by 8 bases and J by 0 bases, leaving 10 bases between them. CDR3 sequence reads: CASGLSMNTEAFF. The CDR3 nucleotides are TGTGCCAGCGGACTTTCGATGAACACTGAAGCTTTCTTT.

This clonotype was picked up many times. This chain's CDR3 is CASSLELVGHYQETQYF. The CDR3 DNA sequence: TGTGCCAGCAGCTTAGAATTGGTTGGACACTACCAAGAGACCCAGTACTTC. The gene calls are TRBV11-2 and TRBJ2-5; the D gene is possibly TRBD1 (5 bases). V shed 0 bases and J shed 0 bases, with 14 bases lying between them. The V gene's germline CDR1 is SGHAT and CDR2 FQNNGV. This CDR3 region has 17 residues.

The chain couples TRBV24-1 to TRBJ1-1; D may be TRBD1 (6 bases). CDR3 length equals 18 residues. Trimming stripped 8 bases from V and 3 bases from J, with 27 bases between. Germline lookup yields CDR1 KGHDR and CDR2 SFDVKD. CDR3 loop: CATTSTTRGRRGDTEAFF. CDR3 nucleotides: TGTGCCACCACCTCAACAACCCGGGGCAGGAGGGGGGACACTGAAGCTTTCTTT.

This clonotype was observed many times. This sequence joins TRBV5-1 and TRBJ2-5, with D possibly called TRBD1 or TRBD2 (6 bases each). The germline V and J ends were trimmed by 3 bases and 5 bases, with 11 bases remaining between them. This CDR3 spans 13 amino acids. Germline CDR1 SGHRS, CDR2 YFSETQ. CDR3 in amino acids: CASSSGARETQYF. DNA of the CDR3: TGCGCCAGCAGCTCGGGGGCTCGGGAGACCCAGTACTTC.

This clonotype was detected many times. The chain uses TRBV11-3 and TRBJ2-5, with a possible D match to TRBD1 (5 bases). The CDR3 totals 14 residues. CDR1 is SGHNT, CDR2 YENEEA, per germline. The V end lost 5 bases, the J end lost 2 bases, and 12 bases lay between the germline ends. CDR3 DNA: TGTGCCAGCAGCCAGAGTGACAGTCAAGAGACCCAGTACTTC. Translation gives CASSQSDSQETQYF.

The V gene is TRBV19, the J gene TRBJ1-1; D is perhaps TRBD1 (5 bases). The CDR3 has 16 residues. Germline CDR1 LNHDA, CDR2 SQIVND (reference sequence). Trimming left V 8 bases short and J 1 base short, with 20 bases between. CDR3 sequence: CASQLLGRGENTEAFF. The DNA for the CDR3 is TGTGCCAGTCAACTTCTAGGGAGGGGCGAGAACACTGAAGCTTTCTTT.

This clonotype was detected many times. The chain couples TRBV30 to TRBJ2-1; no definite D call. The germline gives CDR1 GTSNPN, CDR2 SVGIG (reference sequence). This CDR3 contains 11 residues. V lost 4 bases, J lost 4 bases, and 5 bases lay in between. The CDR3 protein is CAWMGYNEQFF. The CDR3 DNA is TGTGCCTGGATGGGGTACAATGAGCAGTTCTTC.

This clonotype was detected a few times. The gene calls are TRBV20-1 and TRBJ1-6, with a tentative D call TRBD1 (6 bases). This CDR3 is built from 13 residues. Trimming removed 0 bases at V and 10 bases at J, with 10 bases between. In germline, CDR1 is DFQATT, CDR2 SNEGSKA (reference sequence). The DNA for the CDR3 is TGCAGTGCTAGAGATATCGGGGGCTCACCCCTCCACTTT. Its translation is CSARDIGGSPLHF.

The gene calls are TRBV6-1 and TRBJ1-3; D not certain. The CDR3 has 12 amino acids. Trimming took 8 bases from V and 1 from J, leaving 6 bases between them. CDR1 is MNHNS and CDR2 is SASEGT in the germline V gene. CDR3 residues: CASAESGNTIYF. DNA for the CDR3: TGTGCCAGCGCCGAGTCTGGAAACACCATATATTTT.

This clonotype appeared many times. This chain uses TRBV28 with TRBJ2-4; TRBD1 agrees at 10 bases. The CDR3 covers 16 residues. Losses at the gene ends were 3 bases for V and 1 base for J; bases not matched to a gene: 3. The V gene's germline CDR1 is MDHEN and CDR2 SYDVKM. CDR3 amino acids: CASSFAGQGAKNIQYF. The CDR3 nucleotides are TGTGCCAGCAGTTTCGCGGGACAGGGGGCCAAAAACATTCAGTACTTC.

The table lists this clonotype with many counts. The chain is built from TRBV7-3 and TRBJ2-7, with TRBD2 identical over 7 bases. The CDR3 length is 16 residues. The junction had 5 bases not matched to a gene; V was cut back by 0 bases and J by 0 bases. From germline, CDR1 is SGHTA and CDR2 FQGTGA. The DNA for the CDR3 is TGTGCCAGCAGCTTAACGGGGGGGACTCACTCCTACGAGCAGTACTTC. This translates into CASSLTGGTHSYEQYF.

This clonotype was found many times. The CDR3 protein is CASSSSRRGFTDTQYF. For the CDR3, the DNA is TGTGCCAGCAGTTCTAGCCGGAGGGGTTTCACAGATACGCAGTATTTT. The J gene is TRBJ2-3, the V gene TRBV11-2, with D tentatively TRBD2 (6 bases). This CDR3 has 16 amino acids. The ends were cut back, 6 bases at V and 2 bases at J, with 18 bases in the middle. Looked up from germline, CDR1 is SGHAT and CDR2 is FQNNGV.

The table lists this clonotype with a few counts. The gene calls are TRBV20-1 and TRBJ2-7; a weak D match, TRBD2 (5 bases). CDR3 length: 11 amino acids. Trimming removed 6 bases at V and 7 bases at J, with 13 bases between. Germline loops: CDR1 DFQATT, CDR2 SNEGSKA (reference sequence). CDR3: CSAQRGFEQYF. In nucleotides, the CDR3 is TGCAGTGCCCAGAGAGGGTTTGAGCAGTACTTC.

About this clonotype itself: At one end, the junction sequence differs from germline, possibly due to a read error. The chain recombines TRBV13 with TRBJ2-3, with TRBD2 matching 9 bases. From germline, CDR1 is PRHDT and CDR2 FYEKMQ (reference sequence). CDR3 length: 17 residues. CDR3 protein: CASSLNPAGGKTDTQYF. CDR3 nucleotide sequence: TGCGCCAGCAGCCTGAACCCGGCGGGAGGGAAAACAGATACGCAGTATTTT.

V usage is TRBV6-5 and J usage is TRBJ1-2; TRBD1 is a possible D gene (5 bases). This CDR3 is 14 amino acids long. Germline V lookup: CDR1 MNHEY, CDR2 SVGAGI. Trimming stripped 2 bases from V and 4 bases from J, with 11 bases between. The CDR3 spells CASSYQTDSYGYTF. The DNA for the CDR3 is TGTGCCAGCAGTTACCAGACAGACTCCTATGGCTACACCTTC.

There are many counts of this clonotype. V gene TRBV28 combines with J gene TRBJ2-1, with D perhaps being TRBD1 or TRBD2 (7 bases each). CDR3 length equals 15 residues. V lost 8 bases and J lost 1, with 15 bases in between. CDR1 and CDR2 from the germline V gene are MDHEN and SYDVKM. CDR3 protein: CASSPQGGSYNEQFF. CDR3 nucleotides: TGTGCCAGCTCGCCGCAGGGGGGGTCCTACAATGAGCAGTTCTTC. The variable domain in full, completed from reference TRBV28 and TRBJ2-1, reads DVKVTQSSRYLVKRTGEKVFLECVQDMDHENMFWYRQDPGLGLRLIYFSYDVKMKEKGDIPEGYSVSREKKERFSLILESASTNQTSMYLCASSPQGGSYNEQFFGPGTRLTVL.

This clonotype appeared many times. The gene calls are TRBV5-1 and TRBJ2-1; possibly TRBD1 for D (6 bases). CDR3 length: 14 amino acids. Trimming removed 2 bases at V and 3 bases at J, with 9 bases between. In germline, CDR1 is SGHRS, CDR2 YFSETQ. For the CDR3, the DNA is TGCGCCAGCAGCTTTGGACAGAACTACAATGAGCAGTTCTTC. Amino acids: CASSFGQNYNEQFF.

Only a few counts were recorded for this clonotype. The chain carries TRBV27 and TRBJ1-6; TRBD1 might be the D (5 bases). V lost 5 bases and J lost 4, with 12 bases in between. CDR1 and CDR2 (germline): MNHEY, SMNVEV (reference sequence). The CDR3 has 15 amino acids. The CDR3 coding sequence is TGTGCCAGCAGTCCGATGGGACGGTATAATTCACCCCTCCACTTT. Translated: CASSPMGRYNSPLHF.

The chain employs TRBV5-1 and TRBJ2-3; D is unclear. Germline assignment: CDR1 SGHRS and CDR2 YFSETQ. Trimming took off 1 base at V and 2 bases at J, with 5 bases between the two ends. CDR3 length equals 13 residues. The CDR3 reads CASSLTPTDTQYF. The DNA of the CDR3 is TGCGCCAGCAGCTTGACCCCCACAGATACGCAGTATTTT.

This clonotype was seen a handful of times. The chain uses TRBV7-8 and TRBJ2-2; 9 positions match TRBD2. This CDR3 region has 14 residues. J was trimmed by 4 bases and V by 5 bases; bases with no gene match: 2. Per germline, CDR1 SGHVS and CDR2 FQNEAQ. This CDR3 reads CASSRAGGTGELFF. The CDR3 nucleotides read TGTGCCAGCAGCCGAGCGGGAGGCACCGGGGAGCTGTTTTTT.

This clonotype is a singleton in its sample. The V gene is TRBV5-1, the J gene TRBJ1-2, with D perhaps matching TRBD1 (6 bases). Germline CDR1 SGHRS, CDR2 YFSETQ. V lost 0 bases, J lost 7 bases, and 22 bases lay in between. The CDR3 has 17 residues. The CDR3 DNA reads TGCGCCAGCAGCTTGGATCAACTCGGGGGGCGCAGGTTTGGCTACACCTTC. Translation: CASSLDQLGGRRFGYTF.

This clonotype came up a few times. This chain joins TRBV28 and TRBJ1-4, with D unresolved. The CDR3 runs to 12 residues. CDR1 is MDHEN and CDR2 is SYDVKM in the germline V gene. Trimming removed 6 bases at V and 8 bases at J, with 10 bases between. CDR3 bases: TGTGCCAGCAGGCTGGTAGGGGAAAAACTGTTTTTT. It codes for CASRLVGEKLFF.

This clonotype was seen repeatedly, ten times or more. DNA of the CDR3: TGTGCCATCAGTCGAGACCTGGGACTGGAGGGTACTGGGGCCAACGTCCTGACTTTC. Amino acids: CAISRDLGLEGTGANVLTF. The chain recombines TRBV10-3 with TRBJ2-6, with D tentatively TRBD2 (6 bases). The CDR3 spans 19 residues. CDR1 and CDR2 (germline): ENHRY, SYGVKD. V was trimmed by 5 bases and J by 2 bases, leaving 22 bases between them.

This clonotype was found many times. This rearrangement joins TRBV20-1 to TRBJ2-1; D is perhaps TRBD2 (6 bases). V was pared by 0 bases and J by 0 bases, with 18 bases between. The length of the CDR3 is 18 residues. Germline CDR1 and CDR2: DFQATT and SNEGSKA (reference sequence). The CDR3 loop is CSARDRRGGASSYNEQFF. The DNA of the CDR3 is TGCAGTGCTAGAGATCGTAGGGGAGGCGCAAGCTCCTACAATGAGCAGTTCTTC.

Comments on this clonotype: Being one base from a much bigger clone, this may be a read error. The rearrangement joins TRBV11-1 to TRBJ2-3, with a tentative D call TRBD2 (5 bases). The germline V gene encodes CDR1 SGHAT and CDR2 FQDESV (reference sequence). The V and J ends lost 5 bases and 4 bases respectively, with 16 bases between them. CDR3 length: 15 residues. The CDR3 coding sequence is TGTGCCAGCAGCCCCGACTACTTCGAGGCAGATACGCAGTATTTT. It yields the protein CASSPDYFEADTQYF. Filled out from reference TRBV11-1 and TRBJ2-3, the complete variable domain reads EAEVAQSPRYKITEKSQAVAFWCDPISGHATLYWYRQILGQGPELLVQFQDESVVDDSQLPKDRFSAERLKGVDSTLKIQPAELGDSAMYLCASSPDYFEADTQYFGPGTRLTVL.

This clonotype was found many times. This chain connects TRBV7-3 to TRBJ2-3, with D perhaps TRBD2 (5 bases). CDR3 length: 16 residues. The germline V gene encodes CDR1 SGHTA and CDR2 FQGTGA. V was shortened by 5 bases and J by 5 bases, with 20 bases between the two germline ends. The CDR3: CASSPFGADLRDTQYF. The CDR3 DNA sequence: TGTGCCAGCAGCCCTTTCGGAGCGGACCTACGAGATACGCAGTATTTT. Combining the CDR3 with reference TRBV7-3 and TRBJ2-3 gives the whole variable domain GAGVSQTPSNKVTEKGKYVELRCDPISGHTALYWYRQSLGQGPEFLIYFQGTGAADDSGLPNDRFFAVRPEGSVSTLKIQRTERGDSAVYLCASSPFGADLRDTQYFGPGTRLTVL.

This clonotype occurred many times. The chain has TRBV27 and TRBJ2-5; D call uncertain. V shed 8 bases and J shed 12 bases, with 19 bases lying between them. The CDR3 spans 12 residues. Germline CDR1 reads MNHEY; CDR2 reads SMNVEV (reference sequence). The CDR3 sequence: CASRSQGLLEYF. DNA for the CDR3: TGTGCCAGCCGGAGTCAAGGTCTATTGGAGTACTTC.

This clonotype was detected ten times or more. The CDR3 region is CASQQGFMNTEAFF. The CDR3 DNA reads TGTGCCAGCCAACAGGGATTCATGAACACTGAAGCTTTCTTT. The V and J genes are TRBV2 and TRBJ1-1; tentatively, D is TRBD1 (6 bases). Trimming removed 8 bases from V and 0 bases from J, with 13 bases in between. CDR1 is SNHLY, CDR2 FYNNEI, per germline. CDR3 length: 14 amino acids.

This clonotype was observed at least ten times. The chain links TRBV28 to TRBJ2-2; possible D gene TRBD2, 5 bases. V was shortened by 3 bases and J by 6 bases, with 17 bases between the two germline ends. Germline CDR1 is MDHEN and CDR2 is SYDVKM. This CDR3 contains 16 residues. The CDR3 spells CASSLGFGIVAGELFF. The DNA of the CDR3 is TGTGCCAGCAGTTTGGGCTTCGGGATTGTAGCCGGGGAGCTGTTTTTT.

This clonotype has more than one count but fewer than ten. The chain is built from TRBV4-2 and TRBJ2-7, with TRBD1 matching over 11 bases. V lost 4 bases to trimming and J lost 3 bases; unmatched junction nucleotides: 5. The CDR3 spans 15 residues. The germline CDR1 and CDR2 sequences are LGHNA and YNFKEQ. The DNA of the CDR3 is TGTGCCAGCAGCCTACGGACAGGGGGCTACTACGAGCAGTACTTC. It translates to CASSLRTGGYYEQYF.

In its sample, this clonotype was seen a few times. V usage is TRBV12-3 or TRBV12-4 and J usage is TRBJ1-1, with 7 bases that match TRBD1. Trimming removed 5 bases from V and 4 bases from J; junction bases left unmatched: 10. There are 15 residues in the CDR3. CDR3 DNA: TGTGCCAGCAGTCAAACAGGGGCCTGGGGCACTGAAGCTTTCTTT. This sequence encodes CASSQTGAWGTEAFF.